The rows below give T cell receptor beta chains drawn from one sample of a study of cytomegalovirus exposure and HLA in healthy donors. The assay was immunoSEQ multiplex PCR, and TCRdb's table has in-frame clones only and misses some. The sample consists of 240,000 or so clones, roughly 86% of them appearing once. Sequenced material: PBMCs. These receptors all come from a woman aged 30 to 39 in good health and CMV-seropositive. Both conserved end residues are part of each CDR3. D genes are given only for firm matches. Clone sizes are given selectively: once, few, many, or a class where the clone is expanded.

D	size	V	J	DNA	CDR3
TRBD2	NA	TRBV7-8	TRBJ2-5	TGTGCCAGCAGCTTAGGGAGTAGCGGGAGTGGGCAAGAGACCCAGTACTTC	CASSLGSSGSGQETQYF
NA	NA	TRBV4-2	TRBJ2-7	TGTGCCAGCAGCCAAGGGGGAGGGGGCTCCTACGAGCAGTACTTC	CASSQGGGGSYEQYF
NA	NA	TRBV13	TRBJ1-1	TGTGCCAGCAGCTTACGAACGGTTGAAGCTTTCTTT	CASSLRTVEAFF
TRBD1	NA	TRBV5-1	TRBJ1-1	TGCGCCAGCAGCTTGGGGCAGGGGGCCGGGGGCACTGAAGCTTTCTTT	CASSLGQGAGGTEAFF
TRBD2	NA	TRBV27	TRBJ2-1	TGTGCCAGCATGGATTTCTCGGGACTAGATGGCAATGAGCAGTTCTTC	CASMDFSGLDGNEQFF
NA	NA	TRBV11-3	TRBJ2-7	TGTGCCAGCAGCTTACGTTACGAGCAGTACTTC	CASSLRYEQYF
TRBD2	once	TRBV29-1	TRBJ2-1	TGCAGCGTTGACGAGGCTAGCGGGAGAGGGTTGTTACGGAATGAGCAGTTCTTC	CSVDEASGRGLLRNEQFF
NA	NA	TRBV10-3	TRBJ2-2	TGTGCCATCAGTGAAACAGGAGCGAACACCGGGGAGCTGTTTTTT	CAISETGANTGELFF
NA	NA	TRBV2	TRBJ2-2	TGTGCCTGCAGGGGCCGATCGAACACCGGGGAGCTGTTTTTT	CACRGRSNTGELFF
NA	NA	TRBV6-5	TRBJ1-3	TGTGCCAGCAGTTTTGGAGACACCATATATTTT	CASSFGDTIYF
TRBD2	NA	TRBV28	TRBJ2-7	TGTGCCAGCAGAGGGGACTACGGCTACGAGCAGTACTTC	CASRGDYGYEQYF
TRBD1	NA	TRBV18	TRBJ2-1	TGTGCCAGCTCACCCGAGACAGGGTCCCCCTACAATGAGCAGTTCTTC	CASSPETGSPYNEQFF
TRBD1	NA	TRBV2	TRBJ1-1	TGTGCCAGCAGTTCCACAGGGGCAGCTTTCTTT	CASSSTGAAFF
NA	NA	TRBV13	TRBJ2-3	TGTGCCAGCAGCTTTCCCGGGAGCCTTGGAGATACGCAGTATTTT	CASSFPGSLGDTQYF